The T cell receptor (beta chain) described here comes from a study of regulatory T cells in long-lasting Graves disease. Overall study results and limits: Patients with persistent disease shared 2,741 public clonotypes, outpacing the roughly 1,000 shared by new patients.

On this clonotype itself: Antigen: not known.

Relying on iRepertoire HTBI primers and Arm-PCR of CDR3 regions, the team built TCR beta libraries. MiXCR, run by TCRdb on the multiplex PCR reads, gives a single entry per CDR3 protein. The sample shows 550,000 or so distinct CDR3 sequences, more than 10% of them seen only once. Time point denoted: newly diagnosed GD, antithyroid drugs for less than 3 months. From RNA extracted from PBMCs, the TCR library was made. This CDR3 comprises 14 residues. Trimming took 1 base from V and 12 from J; bases not matched to a gene: 9. Looked up from germline, CDR1 is DFQATT and CDR2 is SNEGSKA (reference sequence). These sequences were also reported in another study, on T cells in Graves' hyperthyroidism and ophthalmopathy.

The input for sequencing was peripheral blood mononuclear cells (PBMCs), taken at new diagnosis, from a patient treated with antithyroid drugs. This TCR came from a young woman with Graves disease. The genes are TRBV20-1 and TRBJ2-1; TRBD2 matches 10 bases. The CDR3 bases are TGCAGTGCTAGAGCCCTAGCGGGAGTTGGTGTGCAGTTCTTC. It specifies CSARALAGVGVQFF.